This TCR beta chain is drawn from a study of CD8+ T cells in alopecia areata (dated by TCRdb to 2017 to 2018). About the study as a whole: The treated patients took part in an open-label pilot trial in which moderate-to-severe alopecia areata was treated with oral tofacitinib at 5 to 10 mg twice daily. Amplification of TCRbeta CDR3 regions was done by immunoSEQ multiplex PCR using 35 Vbeta forward primers and 13 Jbeta reverse primers. Patients stayed on tofacitinib for 6 to 18 months and then had 6 months of follow-up off drug so that delayed response and recurrence could be assessed. In humans, TCRbeta sequencing was performed on scalp tissue and on sorted CD4+ and CD8+ peripheral blood T cells from healthy controls and from patients with patchy or totalis/universalis alopecia areata. High-throughput TCRbeta sequencing was used to examine T cell clonal expansion in alopecia areata in both the C3H/HeJ mouse model and human patients. Biopsies were taken from tofacitinib-treated patients at baseline and at 4 and 24 weeks of treatment, and a later scalp biopsy was taken in several of the tofacitinib-treated patients. Scalp clonality was compared among normal scalp (n=4), patchy alopecia areata scalp (n=8), and alopecia totalis/universalis scalp (n=8). The RNA source kit depended on sample type: the PAXgene miRNA kit for fixed scalp, the miRNeasy kit for PBMCs, and the RNeasy kit for mouse skin.

As concerns this clone: This receptor's antigen is unknown. Base qualities are not provided; no much larger clone lies one nucleotide away. The sample carries other DNA sequences with the same CDR3.

Results and caveats for the whole study, not just this receptor: Lesional scalp, especially in alopecia totalis/universalis, showed higher clonality and more expanded CD8+ clones than normal scalp, suggesting antigenic drive. Resident alphabeta T cells in normal human skin are also sequenced, complicating scalp TCR repertoire analysis, unlike mouse skin dominated by gammadelta T cells. Compared with mice, TCR sequences shared between patients were less clear, possibly partly because of HLA diversity across the patient population.

The method was the immunoSEQ multiplex PCR assay. To provide template for TCR sequencing, every sample had RNA extracted and reverse transcribed into cDNA. First-strand cDNA was synthesized using SuperScript III with a 2:1 mix of oligo-dT and random hexamers. A synthetic immune receptor repertoire was used to measure amplification bias, and any remaining bias was corrected computationally. Per the original workflow: After raw reads were preprocessed to remove errors, the CDR3 was defined following IMGT conventions as running from the conserved cysteine to phenylalanine. To get clonality, Shannon entropy was normalized by log2 of the number of productive unique TCRs and the result was subtracted from 1. CD4 or CD8 identity of scalp clones was inferred by cross-referencing scalp TCRbeta sequences with sorted blood CD4 and CD8 repertoires. What TCRdb holds here is the immuneACCESS table cut down to in-frame rearrangements. Part of the clones is not present; checked against another copy, under half of the missing clones reflect an unresolved V gene, and the others are unexplained. V, J and clone size are taken as reported in that table, and D and trimming were inferred from the DNA itself. A total of hundreds of thousands of clones appear in this sample, roughly two thirds of them only once. In total, the top ten clones hold approximately 1.2% of the sample.

From a lookup of the germline V gene (reference sequence), CDR1 and CDR2 are PRHDT and FYEKMQ. The CDR3 holds 13 amino acids from the cysteine to the phenylalanine. Solely the CDR3 DNA is kept, with 39 bases framed from the first base. Germline trimming amounts to 5 bases on V and 1 base on J, with 2 as the count of junction bases outside the gene matches. The time point label for this specimen denotes: baseline before oral tofacitinib. Lesional scalp punch biopsies and peripheral blood were collected from alopecia areata patients. PBMCs were isolated by density centrifugation and stained for CD3, CD4 and CD8, after which CD4+ and CD8+ T cells were sorted on a FACSAria.

Sequencing was performed on CD4+ T cells sorted from blood, taken at week 0. This receptor was obtained from a human donor with alopecia areata. Recombination connected TRBV13 to TRBJ2-7, with 7 middle bases fitting TRBD1. The nucleotide sequence is given as TGTGCCAGCAGCCCGGGACAGTCCTACGAGCAGTACTTC. This codes for CASSPGQSYEQYF.